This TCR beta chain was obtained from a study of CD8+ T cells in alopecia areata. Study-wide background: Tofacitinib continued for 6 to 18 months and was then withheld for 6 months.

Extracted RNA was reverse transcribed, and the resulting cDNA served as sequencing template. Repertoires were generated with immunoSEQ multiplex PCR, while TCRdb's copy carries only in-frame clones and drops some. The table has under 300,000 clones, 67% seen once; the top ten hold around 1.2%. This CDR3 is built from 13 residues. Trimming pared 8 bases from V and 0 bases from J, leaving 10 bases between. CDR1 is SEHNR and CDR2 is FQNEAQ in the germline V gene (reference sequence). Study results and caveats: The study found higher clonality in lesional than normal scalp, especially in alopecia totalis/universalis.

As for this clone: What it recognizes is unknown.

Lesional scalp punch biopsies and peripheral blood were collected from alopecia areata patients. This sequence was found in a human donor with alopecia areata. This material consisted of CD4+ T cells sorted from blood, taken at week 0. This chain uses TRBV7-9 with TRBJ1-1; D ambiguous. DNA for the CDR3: TGTGCCAGCGTCGGCAGACTGAACACTGAAGCTTTCTTT. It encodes CASVGRLNTEAFF.